The 17 T cell receptor beta chains presented below share a single source sample, sequenced in a study of human thymus T cells. Libraries were prepared by immunoSEQ multiplex PCR; TCRdb keeps only in-frame clonotypes and omits some of them. Of approximately 49,000 clones in the sample, 95% are singletons; the top ten hold about 0.17%. The sequenced material came from blood. The receptor source for this set is a girl under two years old with a congenital heart defect but otherwise immunologically healthy.

The chain carries TRBV6-1 and TRBJ2-7; D remains unclear. CDR3 size: 14 residues. From germline, CDR1 is MNHNS and CDR2 SASEGT. Deletions cut 5 bases from V and 0 bases from J, with 11 bases between. The CDR3 is CASSPPGRSYEQYF. CDR3 coding DNA: TGTGCCAGCAGTCCACCGGGTCGCTCCTACGAGCAGTACTTC.

The table lists this clone with a count of one. The chain combines TRBV4-2 with TRBJ2-2, with 10 positions matching TRBD1. CDR3 length: 18 amino acids. V shed 0 bases, J shed 5 bases, and the junction held 9 bases outside the gene matches. CDR1 and CDR2 (germline): LGHNA, YNFKEQ. In DNA, the CDR3 is TGTGCCAGCAGCCAAGATCCTACGGGGGGACAGGGGACCGGGGAGCTGTTTTTT. Translating it yields CASSQDPTGGQGTGELFF.

The rearrangement links TRBV5-6 to TRBJ2-7; tentatively, D is TRBD2 (5 bases). The CDR3 sequence is 16 residues long. V lost 6 bases and J 3 bases, leaving 22 bases between the germline ends. CDR1 is SGHDT, CDR2 YYEEEE, per germline. CDR3 sequence: CASTSMGRAAFYEQYF. CDR3 in DNA: TGTGCCAGCACCTCTATGGGAAGAGCGGCCTTCTACGAGCAGTACTTC.

The V and J genes are TRBV28 and TRBJ2-1, with TRBD2 matching 12 bases. With V trimmed by 5 bases and J by 5 bases, 13 bases remained unmatched. This CDR3 comprises 18 residues. From germline, CDR1 is MDHEN and CDR2 SYDVKM. CDR3: CASSRLRTSGIKDNEQFF. The CDR3 DNA sequence: TGTGCCAGCAGTCGTCTCAGGACTAGCGGGATAAAAGACAATGAGCAGTTCTTC.

The rearrangement uses TRBV25-1 and TRBJ2-6; D may match TRBD1 or TRBD2 (5 bases each). This CDR3 spans 14 amino acids. Germline V gene data show CDR1 as MGHDK and CDR2 as SYGVNS. V was cut by 2 bases and J by 7 bases, with 9 bases left in between. The CDR3 region has the DNA TGTGCCAGCAGTGAAGGGACCGGCGCCAACGTCCTGACTTTC. Translated, it gives CASSEGTGANVLTF.

The sample holds one count of this clone. The chain is built from TRBV28 and TRBJ1-1, with D unclear. The CDR3 length is 12 residues. V dropped 2 bases and J dropped 6 bases, with 7 bases sitting between them. In germline, CDR1 is MDHEN, CDR2 SYDVKM. Here the CDR3 reads CASSLRWAEAFF. CDR3 sequence (DNA): TGTGCCAGCAGTTTAAGGTGGGCTGAAGCTTTCTTT.

The chain uses TRBV29-1 and TRBJ1-1; 7 bases line up with TRBD1. Looked up from germline, CDR1 is SQVTM and CDR2 is ANQGSEA. V lost 1 base to trimming and J lost 4 bases; unmatched junction nucleotides: 6. This CDR3 contains 14 residues. CDR3 loop: CSVEAATGATEAFF. The CDR3 DNA sequence: TGCAGCGTTGAAGCCGCTACAGGGGCCACTGAAGCTTTCTTT.

The chain recombines TRBV9 with TRBJ2-1, with D tentatively TRBD1 or TRBD2 (6 bases each). CDR3 size: 12 residues. V was shortened by 4 bases and J by 12 bases, with 14 bases between the two germline ends. CDR1 is SGDLS, CDR2 YYNGEE, per germline. The CDR3 spells CASSPRGPPQFF. CDR3 coding DNA: TGTGCCAGCAGCCCCCGGGGGCCCCCGCAGTTCTTC.

This clone was found once. CDR3 sequence reads: CASSRPGLASGNTIYF. CDR3 DNA sequence: TGTGCCAGCAGTCGACCGGGACTTGCCTCTGGAAACACCATATATTTT. V gene TRBV28 combines with J gene TRBJ1-3; D is perhaps TRBD1 (5 bases). The CDR3 contains 16 residues. V dropped 5 bases and J dropped 0 bases, with 14 bases sitting between them. Germline values: CDR1 MDHEN, CDR2 SYDVKM.

The chain links TRBV10-3 to TRBJ1-1; D gene uncertain. V shed 7 bases and J shed 2 bases, with 8 bases lying between them. The CDR3 loop spans 12 amino acids. Germline V lookup: CDR1 ENHRY, CDR2 SYGVKD. The CDR3 nucleotides read TGTGCCATCAAGGCTGGTAACACTGAAGCTTTCTTT. Its translation: CAIKAGNTEAFF.

In nucleotides, the CDR3 is TGTGCCAGCAGCCAAAGGGACGCCTCCTACGAGCAGTACTTC. It translates to CASSQRDASYEQYF. This rearrangement joins TRBV5-6 to TRBJ2-7; perhaps D is TRBD1 or TRBD2 (5 bases each). Germline lookup yields CDR1 SGHDT and CDR2 YYEEEE. V lost 4 bases and J 0 bases, leaving 11 bases between the germline ends. The CDR3 runs 14 residues.

The genes are TRBV5-1 and TRBJ2-1; D might be TRBD2 (6 bases). Germline-derived CDR1 and CDR2 are SGHRS and YFSETQ. Trimming shortened V by 2 bases and J by 5 bases, and 11 bases separated the two germline ends. The CDR3 sequence is 14 residues long. The CDR3 bases are TGCGCCAGCAGCTTCACTAGCCACCACAATGAGCAGTTCTTC. Protein product: CASSFTSHHNEQFF.

J is TRBJ1-4 and V is TRBV10-2; D is ambiguous. The V gene lost 10 bases and the J gene lost 0 bases, with 18 bases spanning the gap. CDR1 and CDR2 from the germline V gene are WSHSY and SAAADI. The CDR3 is 16 amino acids. CDR3: CATSSATIATNEKLFF. The DNA for the CDR3 is TGCGCCACCAGCTCCGCTACGATTGCAACTAATGAAAAACTGTTTTTT.

The chain has TRBV5-4 and TRBJ2-5, with 9 bases matching TRBD2. Germline assignment: CDR1 SGHNT and CDR2 YYREEE (reference sequence). The CDR3 runs to 15 residues. V lost 4 bases, J lost 1 base, and 5 bases stayed unmatched. The CDR3 region has the DNA TGTGCCAGCAGCGTATCAGCGGGAGGCCAAGAGACCCAGTACTTC. Translation gives CASSVSAGGQETQYF. Together with reference TRBV5-4 and TRBJ2-5, the CDR3 gives the full variable domain: ETGVTQSPTHLIKTRGQQVTLRCSSQSGHNTVSWYQQALGQGPQFIFQYYREEENGRGNFPPRFSGLQFPNYSSELNVNALELDDSALYLCASSVSAGGQETQYFGPGTRLLVL.

This clone was found once. This chain connects TRBV30 to TRBJ2-7, with 7 bases fitting TRBD1. The CDR3 length is 12 residues. Germline V gives CDR1 GTSNPN, CDR2 SVGIG (reference sequence). V lost 3 bases to trimming and J lost 4 bases; unmatched junction nucleotides: 3. CDR3 nucleotides: TGTGCCTGGAGAGGGGGCGCTTACGAGCAGTACTTC. This encodes CAWRGGAYEQYF.

This clone was detected a few times. This rearrangement joins TRBV30 to TRBJ1-1, with a tentative D call TRBD1 (6 bases). Germline V gene data show CDR1 as GTSNPN and CDR2 as SVGIG (reference sequence). Trimming left V 1 base short and J 5 bases short, with 11 bases between. This CDR3 contains 13 residues. Written as DNA, the CDR3 is TGTGCCTGGAGTGAGGACCAGGGGACTGAAGCTTTCTTT. It yields the protein CAWSEDQGTEAFF. Using reference TRBV30 and TRBJ1-1 for the parts outside the CDR3, the full variable domain is SQTIHQWPATLVQPVGSPLSLECTVEGTSNPNLYWYRQAAGRGLQLLFYSVGIGQISSEVPQNLSASRPQDRQFILSSKKLLLSDSGFYLCAWSEDQGTEAFFGQGTRLTVV.

CDR3 sequence: CASSFRLAGSGEQFF. The CDR3 DNA sequence: TGTGCCAGCAGTTTTCGGCTAGCGGGATCCGGTGAGCAGTTCTTC. This rearrangement joins TRBV27 to TRBJ2-1, with 9 bases that match TRBD2. Germline CDR1 is MNHEY and CDR2 is SMNVEV (reference sequence). V shed 3 bases and J 9 bases; nucleotides not matched to a gene: 9. The CDR3 totals 15 residues.